The following is a T cell receptor beta chain sequence with its context. Sequencing of TCR-alpha and TCR-beta chains was unpaired. Assay: immunoSEQ multiplex PCR; the TCRdb copy retains only in-frame clones and omits some. The data hold 85,000 to 100,000 clones, with roughly 88% observed a single time. Deletions cut 0 bases from V and 2 bases from J, with 10 bases between. Germline CDR1 reads GTSNPN; CDR2 reads SVGIG (reference sequence). The CDR3 spans 14 residues. The data originate from a study of T cells in tuberculosis. Study-wide context: CD1B tetramers identified T cells specific for mycobacterial lipid GMM.

Thawed, overnight-rested PBMC were stained with GMM-loaded CD1B tetramer, viability dye and anti-CD3, then sorted. The lipid loaded on the CD1B tetramers was C32 glucose monomycolate from Rhodococcus equi. Tetramer-sorted PBMC had been CD14 monocyte-depleted before freezing. From each donor, around 100,000 tetramer-negative cells were sorted. Sequenced material: CD1b-GMM tetramer-negative cells sorted from PBMCs. The rearrangement uses TRBV30 and TRBJ2-5, with a tentative D call TRBD2 (5 bases). The sequence derives from an adult woman with latent tuberculosis. The CDR3 region is CAWSVAGGQETQYF. CDR3 nucleotides: TGTGCCTGGAGTGTTGCGGGCGGGCAAGAGACCCAGTACTTC.